This note documents a single T cell receptor beta chain sequence. The V segment lost 2 bases and the J segment 6 bases; nucleotides outside the gene matches: 7. Germline V gene sequence: CDR1 MNHEY, CDR2 SVGAGI. This CDR3 has 15 residues. TCRdb redid the calling of the RT-PCR reads with MiXCR, one entry per CDR3 protein. Of a few hundred thousand distinct CDR3 sequences listed, 21% are singletons. This specimen belongs to a study of response to subunit inactivated influenza vaccine. The chain joins TRBV6-5 to TRBJ2-7; 10 bases match TRBD1. This material consisted of PBMCs from blood, taken approximately 20 months after vaccination. This TCR came from a man aged 50-75 years who received an inactivated influenza vaccine. CDR3 protein: CASSYVGQGLGEQYF. CDR3 sequence (DNA): TGTGCCAGCAGTTACGTGGGACAGGGGTTGGGCGAGCAGTACTTC.